The rows below give T cell receptor beta chains drawn from one sample of a study of cytomegalovirus exposure and HLA in healthy donors. Sequencing used immunoSEQ multiplex PCR; TCRdb keeps in-frame clones, though not all of them. The sample comprises around 130,000 clones, 70% to 90% of which are singletons, and approximately 5.6% rests with the top ten. The sequencing sample was made of PBMCs. The receptor set was obtained from a woman aged 40 to 50 in good health and CMV-seropositive. The conserved cysteine and the conserved F or W are not part of the CDR3 here.

V gene: TRBV10-1
J gene: TRBJ1-1
CDR3 protein: ASSESEGRTEAF

V gene: TRBV19
J gene: TRBJ2-7
CDR3 protein: ASSIDGTSGDRGEQY

V gene: TRBV29-1
J gene: TRBJ2-1
CDR3 protein: SVDRGGTYNEQF

V gene: TRBV5-1
J gene: TRBJ2-5
CDR3 protein: ASRRGGGSTQETQY

V gene: TRBV27
J gene: TRBJ2-1
CDR3 protein: ASSPTRDEQF

V gene: TRBV9
J gene: TRBJ2-3
CDR3 protein: ASSPRDSMTDTQY

V gene: TRBV9
J gene: TRBJ2-3
CDR3 protein: ASSRTSGGRPVYTDTQY

V gene: TRBV5-1
J gene: TRBJ1-1
CDR3 protein: ASSFTGRNTEAF

V gene: TRBV4-1
J gene: TRBJ1-5
CDR3 protein: ASSQDFQSQH

V gene: TRBV9
J gene: TRBJ2-2
CDR3 protein: ASSVGRGYGELF

V gene: TRBV6-1
J gene: TRBJ2-7
CDR3 protein: ASVYGTSYEQY

V gene: TRBV6-1
J gene: TRBJ2-3
CDR3 protein: ASLPGQGDTQY

V gene: TRBV5-6
J gene: TRBJ2-5
CDR3 protein: ASSLKEGWVGETQY

V gene: TRBV7-2
J gene: TRBJ1-1
CDR3 protein: ASRIRTGKGTEAF

V gene: TRBV7-6
J gene: TRBJ2-7
CDR3 protein: ASSFKGGAPYEQY

V gene: TRBV7-7
J gene: TRBJ2-7
CDR3 protein: ASSRGLAGDEQY

V gene: TRBV6-4
J gene: TRBJ2-3
CDR3 protein: ASSDGGQGFPDTQY

V gene: TRBV30
J gene: TRBJ2-7
CDR3 protein: AWDDRELHYEQY

V gene: TRBV13
J gene: TRBJ2-5
CDR3 protein: ASSLKAGWNQETQY

V gene: TRBV6-5
J gene: .
CDR3 protein: ASSERVRAYEQY

V gene: TRBV7-9
J gene: TRBJ2-7
CDR3 protein: ASSLDMDLPYEQY

V gene: TRBV5-6
J gene: TRBJ1-6
CDR3 protein: ASSMDRGECTLH

V gene: TRBV7-3
J gene: TRBJ2-2
CDR3 protein: ASSLQTISGELF

V gene: TRBV6-5
J gene: TRBJ1-1
CDR3 protein: ASSYYRERNTEAF

V gene: TRBV29-1
J gene: TRBJ1-5
CDR3 protein: SVRDNINQPQH

V gene: TRBV5-4
J gene: TRBJ2-1
CDR3 protein: ASSLGSSGRKNNEQF

V gene: TRBV5-3
J gene: TRBJ2-7
CDR3 protein: ARSFFPGQGYKLFHEQY

V gene: TRBV5-1
J gene: TRBJ1-1
CDR3 protein: ASTADGGIEAF

V gene: TRBV9
J gene: TRBJ2-7
CDR3 protein: ASSVGDEQY

V gene: TRBV5-1
J gene: TRBJ2-7
CDR3 protein: ASSLAGTGVSEQY

V gene: TRBV20-1
J gene: TRBJ1-4
CDR3 protein: SPGTTGKLF

V gene: TRBV29-1
J gene: TRBJ2-2
CDR3 protein: SVGQANTGELF

V gene: TRBV18
J gene: TRBJ2-6
CDR3 protein: ASSPWTRGSGANVLT

V gene: TRBV19
J gene: TRBJ2-7
CDR3 protein: ASRTGTGGYEQY

V gene: TRBV19
J gene: TRBJ1-2
CDR3 protein: ASSTTWRRGNHGYT

V gene: TRBV7-9
J gene: TRBJ2-2
CDR3 protein: ASSLRNTGELF

V gene: TRBV29-1
J gene: TRBJ1-1
CDR3 protein: SVRSRQGAGGTEAF

V gene: TRBV5-6
J gene: TRBJ1-1
CDR3 protein: ASSLGDRGGNTEAF

V gene: TRBV7-3
J gene: TRBJ1-1
CDR3 protein: ASSLQGRNTEAF

V gene: TRBV29-1
J gene: TRBJ2-2
CDR3 protein: SVVTGDTGELF

V gene: TRBV4-3
J gene: TRBJ2-5
CDR3 protein: ASSQARPATSGRGGTQY

V gene: TRBV9
J gene: TRBJ2-2
CDR3 protein: ASSATSGNTGELF

V gene: TRBV15
J gene: TRBJ2-7
CDR3 protein: ATSGLRQGNTYEQY

V gene: TRBV7-8
J gene: TRBJ2-2
CDR3 protein: ASSPNTGELF

V gene: TRBV29-1
J gene: TRBJ2-1
CDR3 protein: SVDVQGNEQF

V gene: TRBV6-1
J gene: TRBJ1-2
CDR3 protein: ASNTPGQGKYGYT

V gene: TRBV6-6
J gene: TRBJ2-5
CDR3 protein: ASSSPGLAGSGEQY

V gene: TRBV7-3
J gene: TRBJ2-7
CDR3 protein: ASSSTGMNYEQY

V gene: TRBV18
J gene: TRBJ2-3
CDR3 protein: ASSLGLAGGHADTQY

V gene: TRBV5-1
J gene: TRBJ1-3
CDR3 protein: ASSVTGGDGNTIY

V gene: TRBV5-8
J gene: TRBJ2-1
CDR3 protein: ASSFRTSSYNEQF

V gene: TRBV5-1
J gene: TRBJ2-2
CDR3 protein: ASSLDGRNTGELF

V gene: TRBV18
J gene: TRBJ2-7
CDR3 protein: ASSPNIYEQY